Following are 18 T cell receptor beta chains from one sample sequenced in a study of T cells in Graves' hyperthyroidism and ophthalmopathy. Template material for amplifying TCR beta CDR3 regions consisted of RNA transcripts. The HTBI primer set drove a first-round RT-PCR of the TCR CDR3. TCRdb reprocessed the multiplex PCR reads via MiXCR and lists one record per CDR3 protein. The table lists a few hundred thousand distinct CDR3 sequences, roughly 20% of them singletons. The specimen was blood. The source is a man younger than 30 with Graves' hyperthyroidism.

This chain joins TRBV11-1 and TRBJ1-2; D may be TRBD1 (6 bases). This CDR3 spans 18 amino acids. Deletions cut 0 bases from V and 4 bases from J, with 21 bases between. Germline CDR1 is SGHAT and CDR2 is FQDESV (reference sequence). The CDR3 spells CASSLAPGRGGGSYGYTF. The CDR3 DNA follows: TGTGCCAGCAGCTTAGCCCCTGGCCGTGGTGGGGGCTCCTATGGCTACACCTTC.

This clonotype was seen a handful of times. The CDR3 protein is CSVDSRDRRAFF. The CDR3 nucleotides read TGCAGCGTTGATTCTCGAGACAGGAGGGCTTTCTTT. The chain carries TRBV29-1 and TRBJ1-1; D may be TRBD1 (6 bases). This CDR3 spans 12 amino acids. Deletions cut 3 bases from V and 11 bases from J, with 16 bases between. Germline CDR1 and CDR2: SQVTM and ANQGSEA.

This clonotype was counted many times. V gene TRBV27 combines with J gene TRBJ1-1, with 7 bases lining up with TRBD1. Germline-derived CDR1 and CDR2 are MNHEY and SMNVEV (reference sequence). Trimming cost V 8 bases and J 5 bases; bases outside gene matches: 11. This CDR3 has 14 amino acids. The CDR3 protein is CASLPGTATTEAFF. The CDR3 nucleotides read TGTGCCAGCCTCCCTGGGACAGCGACAACTGAAGCTTTCTTT.

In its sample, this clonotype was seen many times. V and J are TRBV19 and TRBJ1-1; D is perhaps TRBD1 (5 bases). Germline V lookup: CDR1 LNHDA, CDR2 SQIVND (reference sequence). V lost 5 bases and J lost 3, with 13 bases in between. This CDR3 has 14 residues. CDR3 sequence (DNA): TGTGCCAGTAGTCCAACGGGGGTTGACACTGAAGCTTTCTTT. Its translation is CASSPTGVDTEAFF.

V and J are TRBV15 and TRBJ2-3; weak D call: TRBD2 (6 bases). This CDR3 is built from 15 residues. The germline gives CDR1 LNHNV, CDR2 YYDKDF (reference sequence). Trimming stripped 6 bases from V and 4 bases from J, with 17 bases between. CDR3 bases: TGTGCCACCAGGGCGGGGCGGGGAGGCCCAGATACGCAGTATTTT. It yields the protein CATRAGRGGPDTQYF.

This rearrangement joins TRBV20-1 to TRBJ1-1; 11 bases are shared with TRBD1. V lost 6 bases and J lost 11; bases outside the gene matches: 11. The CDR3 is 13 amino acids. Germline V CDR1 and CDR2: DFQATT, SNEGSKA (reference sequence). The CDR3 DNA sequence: TGCAGTGCCGTCGGGACAGGGGGGGGAATGGCTTTCTTT. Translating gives CSAVGTGGGMAFF.

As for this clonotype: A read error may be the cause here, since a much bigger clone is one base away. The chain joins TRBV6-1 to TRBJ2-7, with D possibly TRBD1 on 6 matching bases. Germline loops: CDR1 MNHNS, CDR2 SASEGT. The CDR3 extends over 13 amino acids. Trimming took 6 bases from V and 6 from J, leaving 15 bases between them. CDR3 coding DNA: TGTGCCAGCAGCCAACAGGGCATCAGCGAGCAGTACTTC. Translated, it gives CASSQQGISEQYF.

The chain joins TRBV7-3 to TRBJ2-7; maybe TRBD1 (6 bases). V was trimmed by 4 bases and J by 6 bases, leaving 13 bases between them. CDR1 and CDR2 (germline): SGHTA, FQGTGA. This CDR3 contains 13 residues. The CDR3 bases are TGTGCCAGCAGCTCCATACAGGGAGCCGAGCAGTACTTC. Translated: CASSSIQGAEQYF.

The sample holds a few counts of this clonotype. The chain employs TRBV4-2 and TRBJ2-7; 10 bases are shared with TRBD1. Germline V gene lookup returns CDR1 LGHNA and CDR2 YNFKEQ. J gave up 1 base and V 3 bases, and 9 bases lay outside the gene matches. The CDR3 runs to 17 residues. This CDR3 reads CASSQAQTGGASYEQYF. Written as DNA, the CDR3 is TGTGCCAGCAGCCAGGCTCAGACAGGGGGCGCGTCCTACGAGCAGTACTTC.

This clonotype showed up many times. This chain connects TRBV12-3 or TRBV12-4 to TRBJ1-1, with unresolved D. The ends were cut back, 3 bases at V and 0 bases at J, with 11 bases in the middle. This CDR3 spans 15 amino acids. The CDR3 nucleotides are TGTGCCAGCAGTTTCAATGATAGAATGAACACTGAAGCTTTCTTT. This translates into CASSFNDRMNTEAFF.

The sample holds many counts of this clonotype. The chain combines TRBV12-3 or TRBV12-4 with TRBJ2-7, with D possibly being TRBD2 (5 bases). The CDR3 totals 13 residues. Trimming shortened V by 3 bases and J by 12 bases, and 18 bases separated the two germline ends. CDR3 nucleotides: TGTGCCAGCAGTTTTGTTAGAGGGCAGCGAAGGTACTTC. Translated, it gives CASSFVRGQRRYF.

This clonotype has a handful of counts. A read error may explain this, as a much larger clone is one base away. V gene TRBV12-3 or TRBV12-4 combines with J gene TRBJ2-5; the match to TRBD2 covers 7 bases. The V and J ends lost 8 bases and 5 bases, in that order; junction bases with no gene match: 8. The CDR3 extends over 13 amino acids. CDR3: CASGESGGETQYF. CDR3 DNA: TGTGCCAGCGGTGAGTCGGGAGGTGAGACCCAGTACTTC.

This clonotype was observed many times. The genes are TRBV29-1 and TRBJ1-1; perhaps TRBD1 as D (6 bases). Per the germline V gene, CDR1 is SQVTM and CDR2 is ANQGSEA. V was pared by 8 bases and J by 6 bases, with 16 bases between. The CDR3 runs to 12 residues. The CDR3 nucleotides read TGCAGCTCCTGGACCGGGGGGCCTGAAGCTTTCTTT. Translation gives CSSWTGGPEAFF.

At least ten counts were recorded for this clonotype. CDR3 in DNA: TGTGCCAGCAGTTTTTTGAGGGAAGGGGAGCTGTTTTTT. Translated: CASSFLREGELFF. This chain links TRBV12-3 or TRBV12-4 with TRBJ2-2; possibly TRBD2 for D (5 bases). V was shortened by 3 bases and J by 8 bases, with 10 bases between the two germline ends. The CDR3 totals 13 residues.

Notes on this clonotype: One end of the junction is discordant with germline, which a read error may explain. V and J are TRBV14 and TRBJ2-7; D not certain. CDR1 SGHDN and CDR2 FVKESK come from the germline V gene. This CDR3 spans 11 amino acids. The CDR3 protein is CASSQGYEQHF. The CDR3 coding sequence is TGTGCCAGCAGCCAAGGCTACGAGCAGCACTTC.

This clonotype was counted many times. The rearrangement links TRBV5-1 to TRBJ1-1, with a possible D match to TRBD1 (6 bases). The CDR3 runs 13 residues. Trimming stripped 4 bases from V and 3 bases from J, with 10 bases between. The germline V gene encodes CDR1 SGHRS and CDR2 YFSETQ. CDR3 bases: TGCGCCAGCAGCATCTCAGGGGACACTGAAGCTTTCTTT. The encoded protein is CASSISGDTEAFF.

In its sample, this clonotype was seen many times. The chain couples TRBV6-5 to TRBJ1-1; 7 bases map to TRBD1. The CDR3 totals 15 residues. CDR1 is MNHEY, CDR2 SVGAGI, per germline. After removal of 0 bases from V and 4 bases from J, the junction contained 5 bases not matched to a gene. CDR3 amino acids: CASSYSGQIGTEAFF. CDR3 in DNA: TGTGCCAGCAGTTACTCGGGACAGATAGGCACTGAAGCTTTCTTT.

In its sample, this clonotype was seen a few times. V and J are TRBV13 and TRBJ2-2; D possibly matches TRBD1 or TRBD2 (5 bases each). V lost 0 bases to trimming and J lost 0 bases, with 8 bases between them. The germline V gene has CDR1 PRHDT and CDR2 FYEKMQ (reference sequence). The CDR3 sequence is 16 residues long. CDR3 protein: CASSLGGRANTGELFF. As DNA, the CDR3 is TGTGCCAGCAGCTTAGGGGGACGCGCGAACACCGGGGAGCTGTTTTTT.